This is a list of T cell receptor beta chains from one sample in a study of blood T cells in healthy people across ages. Each CDR3 protein is one row after TCRdb ran MiXCR on the 5' RACE reads. The sample carries about 900,000 distinct CDR3 sequences, 48% recorded once. Sequenced sample: blood. The origin of the receptors is a man younger than 40 in good health. CDR3s include the opening cysteine and the closing phenylalanine or tryptophan. Fields, in order: V gene, J gene, CDR3 protein.

V: TRBV6-5; J: NA; CDR3: CASSYSISGASNEQYF
V: TRBV11-2; J: TRBJ2-3; CDR3: CASSSTGEAGDTQYF
V: TRBV2; J: TRBJ1-5; CDR3: CASAAAVGGSSNQPQHF
V: TRBV11-2; J: TRBJ2-5; CDR3: CASSFRTAQRGEQYF
V: TRBV24-1; J: TRBJ2-5; CDR3: CATSDSGQGGETQYF
V: TRBV3-1; J: TRBJ1-2; CDR3: CASSQDRGYDYTF
V: TRBV12-3/TRBV12-4; J: TRBJ1-2; CDR3: CASNRANKGYTF
V: TRBV2; J: TRBJ1-2; CDR3: CASRARQTNYGYTF
V: TRBV29-1; J: TRBJ2-7; CDR3: CSVGTSGSYEQYF
V: TRBV27; J: TRBJ1-6; CDR3: CASNPSPWVSPLHF
V: TRBV7-9; J: TRBJ2-7; CDR3: CASSFRRAQTHSYEQYF
V: TRBV7-3; J: TRBJ2-1; CDR3: CASSQGAGSQNYNEQFF
V: TRBV5-1; J: TRBJ1-2; CDR3: CASNRQGQESEGYTF
V: TRBV7-9; J: TRBJ2-3; CDR3: CASRELAGETTDTQYF
V: TRBV7-2; J: TRBJ2-1; CDR3: CASSQPSGGGNNEQFF
V: TRBV20-1; J: TRBJ2-3; CDR3: CSARGTYTGGIADTQYF
V: TRBV20-1; J: TRBJ2-3; CDR3: CSARDYRDRGTDTQYF
V: TRBV12-3/TRBV12-4; J: TRBJ2-1; CDR3: CASSFSGGASNEQFF
V: TRBV7-9; J: TRBJ1-4; CDR3: CASSLTEFATNEKLFF
V: TRBV12-3/TRBV12-4; J: TRBJ2-7; CDR3: CASGVAGGLVYEQYF
V: TRBV12-3/TRBV12-4; J: TRBJ1-1; CDR3: CASSFAGVPEAFF
V: TRBV29-1; J: TRBJ2-1; CDR3: CSVVSTYNEQFF
V: TRBV7-2; J: TRBJ1-6; CDR3: CASSLDRGQGNSPLHF
V: TRBV27; J: TRBJ2-1; CDR3: CASSPTRTSGGAEQFF
V: TRBV5-1; J: TRBJ2-3; CDR3: CASSSGEGWNTQYF
V: TRBV27; J: TRBJ1-1; CDR3: CASSLGGIRTEAFF
V: TRBV5-1; J: TRBJ2-5; CDR3: CASSTYRGLGRLQETQYF
V: TRBV4-1; J: TRBJ2-3; CDR3: CASSQDYGSSGTDTQYF
V: TRBV5-5; J: TRBJ2-7; CDR3: CAGSDNDRAAYEQYF
V: TRBV7-9; J: TRBJ1-1; CDR3: CASSLTTNTEAFF
V: TRBV11-3; J: TRBJ2-1; CDR3: CASSSMGNEQFF
V: TRBV10-3; J: TRBJ1-3; CDR3: CAISLGQGASGNTIYF
V: TRBV6-5; J: TRBJ1-2; CDR3: CASSYGRVDYGYTF